A single sample gave rise to the 8 T cell receptor beta chains below, sequenced in a study of cytomegalovirus exposure and HLA in healthy donors. The PCR employed 60 Vbeta primers together with 13 Jbeta primers. Sequenced by immunoSEQ multiplex PCR; TCRdb stores in-frame clones only, minus some. The table lists some 190,000 clones, 80% of them singletons. Input material: PBMCs. These receptors were collected from a girl aged 10 to 17 in good health and CMV-seropositive.

The gene calls are TRBV5-1 and TRBJ1-1; D is perhaps TRBD1 (5 bases). CDR1 is SGHRS, CDR2 YFSETQ, per germline. The CDR3 loop spans 12 amino acids. V lost 4 bases, J lost 10 bases, and 14 bases lay in between. The CDR3 spells CASSGDSDRAFF. Here the CDR3 DNA reads TGCGCCAGCAGCGGGGACTCTGATCGAGCTTTCTTT.

J is TRBJ2-4 and V is TRBV5-1, with 9 nucleotides matching TRBD2. Germline values: CDR1 SGHRS, CDR2 YFSETQ. The CDR3 consists of 15 residues. V was clipped by 4 bases and J by 7 bases; unmatched bases: 9. CDR3 sequence reads: CASSPLAGEWNIQYF. The CDR3 region has the DNA TGCGCCAGCAGCCCATTAGCGGGAGAGTGGAACATTCAGTACTTC.

This clone was counted a single time. This chain links TRBV2 with TRBJ2-7; a possible D gene is TRBD1 (6 bases). This CDR3 is 14 amino acids long. Trimming shortened V by 1 base and J by 4 bases, and 11 bases separated the two germline ends. Germline CDR1 SNHLY, CDR2 FYNNEI. DNA for the CDR3: TGTGCCAGCAGTGAAGGCAGGGGAAATTACGAGCAGTACTTC. It codes for CASSEGRGNYEQYF.

J is TRBJ2-1 and V is TRBV7-8; 9 bases align to TRBD2. In germline, CDR1 is SGHVS, CDR2 FQNEAQ. The CDR3 has 17 amino acids. V lost 5 bases and J lost 3; bases outside the gene matches: 11. CDR3 DNA: TGTGCCAGCAGCGCTTATCCCGGGACTAGCTTCTACAATGAGCAGTTCTTC. Translated, it gives CASSAYPGTSFYNEQFF.

The chain combines TRBV2 with TRBJ2-1, with 9 bases fitting TRBD2. Germline loops: CDR1 SNHLY, CDR2 FYNNEI. CDR3 length: 16 residues. The V segment lost 1 base and the J segment 10 bases; nucleotides outside the gene matches: 11. The CDR3: CASSEGREREVYEQFF. DNA for the CDR3: TGTGCCAGCAGTGAAGGGAGAGAGCGGGAGGTTTACGAGCAGTTCTTC. Complete variable domain (other parts from reference TRBV2 and TRBJ2-1): EPEVTQTPSHQVTQMGQEVILRCVPISNHLYFYWYRQILGQKVEFLVSFYNNEISEKSEIFDDQFSVERPDGSNFTLKIRSTKLEDSAMYFCASSEGREREVYEQFFGPGTRLTVL.

The chain employs TRBV19 and TRBJ2-2, with TRBD1 as a possible D gene (6 bases). The CDR3 is 16 residues long. Germline CDR1 reads LNHDA; CDR2 reads SQIVND (reference sequence). Trimming shortened V by 5 bases and J by 1 base, and 14 bases separated the two germline ends. DNA of the CDR3: TGTGCCAGTAGTTACATTCCGGGACAGAACACCGGGGAGCTGTTTTTT. Its translation is CASSYIPGQNTGELFF. Full variable domain (remainder filled in from reference TRBV19 and TRBJ2-2): DGGITQSPKYLFRKEGQNVTLSCEQNLNHDAMYWYRQDPGQGLRLIYYSQIVNDFQKGDIAEGYSVSREKKESFPLTVTSAQKNPTAFYLCASSYIPGQNTGELFFGEGSRLTVL.

J is TRBJ2-3 and V is TRBV25-1; D is possibly TRBD2 (6 bases). CDR3 size: 17 residues. Germline CDR1 reads MGHDK; CDR2 reads SYGVNS. V was shortened by 9 bases and J by 0 bases, with 22 bases between the two germline ends. The CDR3 region is CASTPGVAVGSTDTQYF. For the CDR3, the DNA is TGTGCCAGTACCCCCGGGGTAGCGGTAGGTAGCACAGATACGCAGTATTTT.

V gene TRBV4-1 combines with J gene TRBJ2-1, with 12 bases aligning to TRBD2. This CDR3 is built from 18 residues. V lost 3 bases to trimming and J lost 4 bases; unmatched junction nucleotides: 10. Germline CDR1 MGHRA, CDR2 YSYEKL. For the CDR3, the DNA is TGCGCCAGCAGCCAGCCCGTCCTAGCGGGAGGGTCGTACAATGAGCAGTTCTTC. It is translated as CASSQPVLAGGSYNEQFF.